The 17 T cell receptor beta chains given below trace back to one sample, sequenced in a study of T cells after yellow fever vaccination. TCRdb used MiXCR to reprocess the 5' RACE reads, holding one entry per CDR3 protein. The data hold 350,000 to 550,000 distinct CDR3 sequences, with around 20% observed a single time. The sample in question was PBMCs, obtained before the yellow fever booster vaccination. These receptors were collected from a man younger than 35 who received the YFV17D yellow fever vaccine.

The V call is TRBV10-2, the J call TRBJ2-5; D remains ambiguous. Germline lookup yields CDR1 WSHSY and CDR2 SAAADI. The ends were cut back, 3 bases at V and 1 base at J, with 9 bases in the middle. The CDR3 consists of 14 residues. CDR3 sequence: CASSEEVVQETQYF. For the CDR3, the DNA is TGCGCCAGCAGTGAAGAAGTAGTCCAAGAGACCCAGTACTTC.

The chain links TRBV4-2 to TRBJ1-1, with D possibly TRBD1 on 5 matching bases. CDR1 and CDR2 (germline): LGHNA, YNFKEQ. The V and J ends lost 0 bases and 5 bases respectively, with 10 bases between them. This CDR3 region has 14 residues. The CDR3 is CASSQEGAETEAFF. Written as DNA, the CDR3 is TGTGCCAGCAGCCAAGAAGGGGCAGAGACTGAAGCTTTCTTT.

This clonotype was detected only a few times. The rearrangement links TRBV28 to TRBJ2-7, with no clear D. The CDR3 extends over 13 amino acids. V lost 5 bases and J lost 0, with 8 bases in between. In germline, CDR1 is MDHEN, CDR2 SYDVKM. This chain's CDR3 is CASSGRISYEQYV. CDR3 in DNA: TGTGCCAGCAGTGGCAGGATCTCCTACGAGCAGTACGTC.

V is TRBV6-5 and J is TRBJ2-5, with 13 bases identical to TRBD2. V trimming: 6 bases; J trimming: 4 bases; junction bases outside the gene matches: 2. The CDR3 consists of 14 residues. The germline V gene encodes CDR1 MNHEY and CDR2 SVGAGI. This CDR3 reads CASRLAGGPETQYF. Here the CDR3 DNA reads TGTGCCAGCAGACTAGCGGGGGGGCCAGAGACCCAGTACTTC.

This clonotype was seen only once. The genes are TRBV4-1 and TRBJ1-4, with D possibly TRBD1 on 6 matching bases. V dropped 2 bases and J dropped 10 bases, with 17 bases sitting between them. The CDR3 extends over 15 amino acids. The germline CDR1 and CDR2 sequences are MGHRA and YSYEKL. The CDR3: CASSQWGALRAKLFF. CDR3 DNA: TGCGCCAGCAGCCAATGGGGGGCCCTTCGCGCAAAACTGTTTTTT.

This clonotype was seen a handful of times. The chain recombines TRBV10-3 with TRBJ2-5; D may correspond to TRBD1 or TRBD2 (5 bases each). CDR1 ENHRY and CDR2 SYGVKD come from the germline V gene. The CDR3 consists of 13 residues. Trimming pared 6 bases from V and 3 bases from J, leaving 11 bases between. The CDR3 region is CAIRDQGEETQYF. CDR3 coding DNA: TGTGCCATCAGAGACCAGGGAGAAGAGACCCAGTACTTC.

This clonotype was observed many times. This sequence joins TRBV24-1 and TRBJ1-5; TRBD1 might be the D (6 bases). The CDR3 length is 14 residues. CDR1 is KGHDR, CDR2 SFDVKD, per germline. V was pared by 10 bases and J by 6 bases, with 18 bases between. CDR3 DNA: TGTGCCACTTCAGGACAGTACGGAGGTCAGCCCCAGCATTTT. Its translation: CATSGQYGGQPQHF.

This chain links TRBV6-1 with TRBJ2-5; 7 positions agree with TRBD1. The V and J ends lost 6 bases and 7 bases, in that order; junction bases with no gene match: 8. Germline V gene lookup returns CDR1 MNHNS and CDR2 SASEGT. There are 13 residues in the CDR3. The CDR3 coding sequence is TGTGCCAGCAGCATTGACAGGGTCGGGACCCAGTACTTC. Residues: CASSIDRVGTQYF.

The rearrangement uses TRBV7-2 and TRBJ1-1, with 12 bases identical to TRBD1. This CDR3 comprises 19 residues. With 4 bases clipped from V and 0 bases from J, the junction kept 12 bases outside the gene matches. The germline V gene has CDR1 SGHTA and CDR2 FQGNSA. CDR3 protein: CASSSSFRDRGPLNTEAFF. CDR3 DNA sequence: TGTGCCAGCAGCTCCTCCTTCCGGGACAGGGGGCCCTTGAACACTGAAGCTTTCTTT.

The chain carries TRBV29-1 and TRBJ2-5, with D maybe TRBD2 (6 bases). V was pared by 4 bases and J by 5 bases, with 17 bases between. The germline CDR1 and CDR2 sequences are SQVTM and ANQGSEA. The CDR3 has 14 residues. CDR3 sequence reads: CSVVFAGTGETQYF. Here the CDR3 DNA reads TGCAGCGTTGTCTTTGCCGGGACTGGGGAGACCCAGTACTTC.

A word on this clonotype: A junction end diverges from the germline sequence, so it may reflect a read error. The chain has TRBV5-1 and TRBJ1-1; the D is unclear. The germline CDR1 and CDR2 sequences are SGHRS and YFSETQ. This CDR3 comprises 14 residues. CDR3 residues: CASSLLSQNPEAFF. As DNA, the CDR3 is TGCGCCAGCAGCTTGTTGTCGCAGAACCCTGAAGCTTTCTTT. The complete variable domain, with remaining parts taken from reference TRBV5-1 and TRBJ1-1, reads KAGVTQTPRYLIKTRGQQVTLSCSPISGHRSVSWYQQTPGQGLQFLFEYFSETQRNKGNFPGRFSGRQFSNSRSEMNVSTLELGDSALYLCASSLLSQNPEAFFGQGTRLTVV.

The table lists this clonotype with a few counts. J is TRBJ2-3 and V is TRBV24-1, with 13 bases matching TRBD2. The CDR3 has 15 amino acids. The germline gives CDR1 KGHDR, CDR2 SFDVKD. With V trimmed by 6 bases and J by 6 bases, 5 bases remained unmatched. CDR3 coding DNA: TGTGCCACCAGTTATGGGACTAGCGGGGTGGATACGCAGTATTTT. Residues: CATSYGTSGVDTQYF.

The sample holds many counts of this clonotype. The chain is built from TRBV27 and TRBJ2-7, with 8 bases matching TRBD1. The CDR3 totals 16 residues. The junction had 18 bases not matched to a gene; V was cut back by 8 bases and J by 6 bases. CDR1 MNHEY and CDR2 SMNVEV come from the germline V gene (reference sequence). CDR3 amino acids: CASLREPGQEPSEQYV. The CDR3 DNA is TGTGCCAGCCTGAGAGAACCGGGACAGGAGCCCTCCGAGCAGTACGTC.

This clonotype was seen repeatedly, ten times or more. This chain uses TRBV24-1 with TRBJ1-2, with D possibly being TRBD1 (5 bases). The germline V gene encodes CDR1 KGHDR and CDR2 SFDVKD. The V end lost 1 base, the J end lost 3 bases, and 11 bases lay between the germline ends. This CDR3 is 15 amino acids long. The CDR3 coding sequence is TGTGCCACCAGTGATTTATCCGGGGGGGACTATGGCTACACCTTC. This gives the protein CATSDLSGGDYGYTF.

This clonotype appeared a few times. CDR3 DNA sequence: TGCGCCAGCAGCTTGGACCGACCCGCCTATGGCTACACCTTC. Its protein product is CASSLDRPAYGYTF. The V gene is TRBV5-1, the J gene TRBJ1-2; D gene uncertain. The CDR3 is made up of 14 amino acids. Trimming removed 0 bases at V and 4 bases at J, with 10 bases between. Per germline, CDR1 SGHRS and CDR2 YFSETQ. The entire variable domain, with the rest obtained from reference TRBV5-1 and TRBJ1-2, is as follows: KAGVTQTPRYLIKTRGQQVTLSCSPISGHRSVSWYQQTPGQGLQFLFEYFSETQRNKGNFPGRFSGRQFSNSRSEMNVSTLELGDSALYLCASSLDRPAYGYTFGSGTRLTVV.

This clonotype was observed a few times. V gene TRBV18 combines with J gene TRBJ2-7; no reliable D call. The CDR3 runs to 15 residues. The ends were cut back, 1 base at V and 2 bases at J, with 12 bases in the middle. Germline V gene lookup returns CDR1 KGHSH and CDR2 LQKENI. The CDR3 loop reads CASSPRDRPTYEQYV. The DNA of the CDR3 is TGTGCCAGCTCACCACGCGACCGGCCGACCTACGAGCAGTACGTC.

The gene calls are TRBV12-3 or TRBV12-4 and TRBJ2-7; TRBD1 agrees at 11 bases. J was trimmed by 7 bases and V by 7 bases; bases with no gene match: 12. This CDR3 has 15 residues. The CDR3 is CASNRPDRGREEQYF. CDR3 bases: TGTGCCAGCAATCGCCCGGACAGGGGGCGAGAAGAGCAGTACTTC.